The source of this T cell receptor (beta chain) is a study of Graves' ophthalmopathy and Graves' hyperthyroidism. TCR beta CDR3 amplification used RNA transcripts. HTBI primers primed a first-round RT-PCR, and a second-round multiplex PCR followed. TCRdb re-derived calls from the multiplex PCR reads in MiXCR, one entry per CDR3 protein. The sample lists about 620,000 distinct CDR3 sequences, 22% seen once, with 7.1% in the top ten. CDR3 length: 14 amino acids. V lost 3 bases and J 2 bases, leaving 8 bases between the germline ends. Per germline, CDR1 LGHDT and CDR2 YNNKEL (reference sequence). Sequencing was carried out using peripheral blood. The chain couples TRBV3-1 to TRBJ1-5; D is unclear. The clonotype comes from a woman younger than 35 with stable Graves' hyperthyroidism. Some clones in this sample may be carry-over from other donors' samples. CDR3 loop: CASSQGNRNQPQHF. CDR3 coding DNA: TGTGCCAGCAGCCAGGGCAACCGCAATCAGCCCCAGCATTTT.